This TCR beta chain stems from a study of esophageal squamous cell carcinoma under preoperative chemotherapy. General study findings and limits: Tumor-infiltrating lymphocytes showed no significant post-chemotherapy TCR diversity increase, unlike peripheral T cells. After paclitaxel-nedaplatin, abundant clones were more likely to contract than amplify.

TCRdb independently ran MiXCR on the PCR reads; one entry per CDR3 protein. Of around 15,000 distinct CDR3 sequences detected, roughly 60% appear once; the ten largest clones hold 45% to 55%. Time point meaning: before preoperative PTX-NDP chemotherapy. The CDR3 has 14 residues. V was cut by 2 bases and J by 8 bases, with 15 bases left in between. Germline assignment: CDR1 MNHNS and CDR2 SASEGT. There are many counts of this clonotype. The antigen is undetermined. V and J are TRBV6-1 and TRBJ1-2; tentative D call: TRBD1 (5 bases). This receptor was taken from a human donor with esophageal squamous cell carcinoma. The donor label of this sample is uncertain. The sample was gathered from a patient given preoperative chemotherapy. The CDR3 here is CASSELRGAEGYTF. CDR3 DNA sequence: TGTGCCAGCAGTGAATTGAGGGGTGCGGAGGGCTACACCTTC.